The next 29 T cell receptor beta chains were all read from a single sample in a study of cytomegalovirus exposure and HLA in healthy donors. The study ran its PCR with 60 Vbeta and 13 Jbeta primers. TCRdb keeps only in-frame clones here, not all; method: immunoSEQ multiplex PCR. The sample shows approximately 97,000 clones, 81% of them seen only once. Sequencing used PBMCs. The receptors were gathered from an older woman in good health and CMV-seropositive.

This chain joins TRBV6-1 and TRBJ2-1, with a possible D match to TRBD2 (6 bases). The V and J ends lost 3 bases and 4 bases respectively, with 13 bases between them. Germline values: CDR1 MNHNS, CDR2 SASEGT. The CDR3 sequence is 15 residues long. Here the CDR3 DNA reads TGTGCCAGCAGTGATGGGACTGGGGTTTACAATGAGCAGTTCTTC. It is translated as CASSDGTGVYNEQFF.

The chain is built from TRBV7-9 and TRBJ1-5, with D perhaps TRBD1 (6 bases). The CDR3 runs 16 residues. Germline V gene sequence: CDR1 SEHNR, CDR2 FQNEAQ (reference sequence). Deletions cut 1 base from V and 1 base from J, with 11 bases between. Here the CDR3 DNA reads TGTGCCAGCAGCTTAGATACAGGGAAGAGCAATCAGCCCCAGCATTTT. Translated: CASSLDTGKSNQPQHF.

The chain combines TRBV19 with TRBJ1-3, with D perhaps TRBD1 (6 bases). V was pared by 3 bases and J by 0 bases, with 15 bases between. The CDR3 consists of 17 residues. Germline V gene sequence: CDR1 LNHDA, CDR2 SQIVND (reference sequence). The CDR3 protein is CASSIGRGRSSGNTIYF. Here the CDR3 DNA reads TGTGCCAGTAGTATTGGCAGGGGTCGCAGCTCTGGAAACACCATATATTTT.

The V gene is TRBV12-5, the J gene TRBJ2-1; TRBD2 matches at 8 bases. Germline CDR1 is LGHNT and CDR2 is FRNRAP. The CDR3 contains 15 residues. V lost 2 bases and J lost 4; bases outside the gene matches: 4. The CDR3 coding sequence is TGTGCTAGTGGTTTGACCTCGGGGGGGTACAATGAGCAGTTCTTC. It codes for CASGLTSGGYNEQFF.

This chain's CDR3 is CAWTYRAGTDTQYF. CDR3 in DNA: TGTGCCTGGACTTACAGGGCCGGCACAGATACGCAGTATTTT. The rearrangement uses TRBV30 and TRBJ2-3; perhaps TRBD1 as D (6 bases). The V gene lost 4 bases and the J gene lost 1 base, with 12 bases spanning the gap. Germline CDR1 reads GTSNPN; CDR2 reads SVGIG (reference sequence). The length of the CDR3 is 14 residues.

This clone occurred a few times. The gene calls are TRBV4-3 and TRBJ2-1; TRBD2 agrees at 8 bases. Per germline, CDR1 LGHNA and CDR2 YSLEER. The CDR3 length is 15 residues. V was clipped by 1 base and J by 3 bases; unmatched bases: 2. In DNA form, the CDR3 reads TGCGCCAGCAGCCAAGGGCTAGCGGGCTACAATGAGCAGTTCTTC. Translation gives CASSQGLAGYNEQFF.

The chain is built from TRBV7-3 and TRBJ2-5, with 8 bases identical to TRBD2. CDR3 length equals 16 residues. Germline V CDR1 and CDR2: SGHTA, FQGTGA. Germline trimming cut 2 bases from V and 2 bases from J; bases unmatched to any gene: 7. CDR3 in DNA: TGTGCCAGCAGCTTATGGGCAGCGGGAGTTCAAGAGACCCAGTACTTC. Protein sequence: CASSLWAAGVQETQYF.

This clone has only one observation. The CDR3 protein is CSVEGGGDEQYF. In DNA form, the CDR3 reads TGCAGCGTTGAAGGGGGAGGAGACGAGCAGTACTTC. V is TRBV29-1 and J is TRBJ2-5; TRBD2 is a possible D gene (6 bases). The DNA end is more similar to TRBJ2-7, so the J call may be wrong. The CDR3 extends over 12 amino acids. Germline CDR1 SQVTM, CDR2 ANQGSEA.

The chain carries TRBV18 and TRBJ2-1; possible D gene TRBD2, 6 bases. Germline V lookup: CDR1 KGHSH, CDR2 LQKENI. The V and J ends lost 2 bases and 9 bases respectively, with 11 bases between them. The CDR3 runs 13 residues. The CDR3 spells CASSPGRELEQFF. The DNA for the CDR3 is TGTGCCAGCTCACCAGGACGGGAGCTTGAGCAGTTCTTC.

The CDR3 protein is CASRLDRNTEAFF. The CDR3 nucleotides read TGTGCCAGCAGGCTGGACAGGAACACTGAAGCTTTCTTT. The V gene is TRBV2, the J gene TRBJ1-1, with D tentatively TRBD1 (6 bases). Germline CDR1 reads SNHLY; CDR2 reads FYNNEI. There are 13 residues in the CDR3. V lost 6 bases and J lost 1, with 9 bases in between.

This sequence joins TRBV7-2 and TRBJ2-7, with 11 bases identical to TRBD1. This CDR3 has 14 residues. CDR1 is SGHTA, CDR2 FQGNSA, per germline. Trimming at V came to 5 bases and at J to 4 bases, leaving 4 bases not matched to a gene. The CDR3 DNA reads TGTGCCAGCAGCCCCGGACAGGGGGCTTACGAGCAGTACTTC. It translates to CASSPGQGAYEQYF.

The J gene is TRBJ2-4, the V gene TRBV27; TRBD2 is a possible D gene (5 bases). Germline V gene lookup returns CDR1 MNHEY and CDR2 SMNVEV (reference sequence). Between the trimmed V and J ends, which lost 3 bases and 7 bases, there was a span of 10 bases. The length of the CDR3 is 13 residues. The CDR3 is CASSLLPGNIQYF. DNA for the CDR3: TGTGCCAGCAGTTTGCTCCCGGGGAACATTCAGTACTTC.

This clone was seen just once. The CDR3 loop reads CASSLDSWQGVSYEQYF. DNA for the CDR3: TGTGCCAGCAGCTTAGACTCCTGGCAGGGGGTTTCCTACGAGCAGTACTTC. The V gene is TRBV11-3, the J gene TRBJ2-7, with 7 bases aligning to TRBD1. Losses at the gene ends were 0 bases for V and 1 base for J; bases not matched to a gene: 9. This CDR3 is 17 amino acids long. The germline CDR1 and CDR2 sequences are SGHNT and YENEEA.

The gene calls are TRBV25-1 and TRBJ2-3; 8 bases map to TRBD2. The CDR3 has 14 amino acids. V lost 4 bases and J lost 1; bases outside the gene matches: 1. Germline V gene data show CDR1 as MGHDK and CDR2 as SYGVNS. The CDR3 spells CASSAGRGTDTQYF. CDR3 nucleotide sequence: TGTGCCAGCAGTGCCGGGAGGGGCACAGATACGCAGTATTTT.

This chain links TRBV28 with TRBJ2-5, with D hard to call. The length of the CDR3 is 13 residues. The V and J ends lost 2 bases and 4 bases respectively, with 8 bases between them. CDR1 is MDHEN, CDR2 SYDVKM, per germline. In DNA form, the CDR3 reads TGTGCCAGCAGTTTAGGGCAGATAGAGACCCAGTACTTC. Protein: CASSLGQIETQYF.

CDR3 in amino acids: CASSRSGGATNEKLFF. DNA of the CDR3: TGTGCCAGCAGTCGCTCTGGGGGGGCCACTAATGAAAAACTGTTTTTT. V gene TRBV28 combines with J gene TRBJ1-4; D might be TRBD1 (6 bases). From germline, CDR1 is MDHEN and CDR2 SYDVKM. Trimming took 5 bases from V and 2 from J, leaving 15 bases between them. CDR3 length equals 16 residues.

In this sample, this clone turned up once. The V call is TRBV29-1, the J call TRBJ1-1; the D is unclear. Trimming took 5 bases from V and 1 from J, leaving 5 bases between them. The CDR3 runs 11 residues. CDR1 SQVTM and CDR2 ANQGSEA come from the germline V gene. This CDR3 reads CSVHGNTEAFF. CDR3 sequence (DNA): TGCAGCGTTCACGGGAACACTGAAGCTTTCTTT.

The chain employs TRBV4-3 and TRBJ2-1, with a possible D match to TRBD2 (5 bases). V was shortened by 0 bases and J by 7 bases, with 13 bases between the two germline ends. The CDR3 totals 15 residues. Germline-derived CDR1 and CDR2 are LGHNA and YSLEER. The CDR3 region is CASSQERDRWNEQFF. In DNA form, the CDR3 reads TGCGCCAGCAGCCAAGAGAGGGATAGGTGGAATGAGCAGTTCTTC.

This clone was recorded once. This rearrangement joins TRBV5-1 to TRBJ2-1, with 7 bases lining up with TRBD2. CDR3 length equals 16 residues. The V and J ends lost 4 bases and 0 bases, in that order; junction bases with no gene match: 7. Germline CDR1 and CDR2: SGHRS and YFSETQ. The CDR3 DNA reads TGCGCCAGCAGCCCATCTAGCGGAGCCTCCTACAATGAGCAGTTCTTC. It yields the protein CASSPSSGASYNEQFF.

The chain joins TRBV27 to TRBJ2-1; no clear D gene. The CDR3 runs to 13 residues. Germline V gene data show CDR1 as MNHEY and CDR2 as SMNVEV (reference sequence). With 0 bases removed from V and 6 bases from J, the gap between germline ends came to 6 bases. The CDR3 DNA reads TGTGCCAGCAGTTTATCCGAGCTCAATGAGCAGTTCTTC. As protein: CASSLSELNEQFF.

J is TRBJ2-3 and V is TRBV19; tentatively, D is TRBD2 (5 bases). This CDR3 is built from 13 residues. Trimming took off 6 bases at V and 3 bases at J, with 10 bases between the two ends. CDR1 LNHDA and CDR2 SQIVND come from the germline V gene (reference sequence). The CDR3: CASSRTVTDTQYF. CDR3 DNA: TGTGCCAGTAGCCGGACTGTGACAGATACGCAGTATTTT.

This chain links TRBV29-1 with TRBJ1-2; TRBD1 matches 10 bases. This CDR3 comprises 12 residues. The V segment lost 6 bases and the J segment 8 bases; nucleotides outside the gene matches: 6. Germline values: CDR1 SQVTM, CDR2 ANQGSEA. The CDR3 sequence is CSVGDRGGGYTF. The CDR3 bases are TGCAGCGTCGGGGACAGGGGAGGGGGCTACACCTTC. The full variable domain, its missing parts supplied by reference TRBV29-1 and TRBJ1-2, is SAVISQKPSRDICQRGTSLTIQCQVDSQVTMMFWYRQQPGQSLTLIATANQGSEATYESGFVIDKFPISRPNLTFSTLTVSNMSPEDSSIYLCSVGDRGGGYTFGSGTRLTVV.

The rearrangement links TRBV9 to TRBJ2-7; the D gene is possibly TRBD1 (6 bases). The CDR3 contains 16 residues. The germline V and J ends were trimmed by 4 bases and 3 bases, with 20 bases remaining between them. Germline CDR1 SGDLS, CDR2 YYNGEE. CDR3 loop: CASSPERGSGRYEQYF. The CDR3 DNA follows: TGTGCCAGCAGCCCAGAGAGGGGGTCGGGGCGCTACGAGCAGTACTTC.

The chain is built from TRBV5-1 and TRBJ1-2; D not resolved. The germline V gene encodes CDR1 SGHRS and CDR2 YFSETQ. Trimming stripped 6 bases from V and 7 bases from J, with 19 bases between. There are 14 residues in the CDR3. CDR3 sequence reads: CASTPQPLEGGYTF. As DNA, the CDR3 is TGCGCCAGCACCCCCCAACCCCTGGAGGGTGGCTACACCTTC.

V usage is TRBV29-1 and J usage is TRBJ2-5; the D gene is possibly TRBD2 (7 bases). This CDR3 contains 13 residues. Trimming left V 6 bases short and J 5 bases short, with 16 bases between. Germline V CDR1 and CDR2: SQVTM, ANQGSEA. In DNA form, the CDR3 reads TGCAGCGTGTGGGGGGGTCAGGGGGAGACCCAGTACTTC. Its protein is CSVWGGQGETQYF.

This clone was recorded once. V is TRBV19 and J is TRBJ2-2, with a weak D call TRBD2 (5 bases). This CDR3 has 14 residues. Germline V CDR1 and CDR2: LNHDA, SQIVND (reference sequence). V lost 5 bases to trimming and J lost 6 bases, with 13 bases between them. DNA of the CDR3: TGTGCCAGTAGTTTTGAGGCGGAGGCCGGGGAGCTGTTTTTT. Its translation: CASSFEAEAGELFF.

The chain links TRBV13 to TRBJ1-1; the D gene is possibly TRBD1 (6 bases). The CDR3 totals 13 residues. The germline V gene has CDR1 PRHDT and CDR2 FYEKMQ (reference sequence). Trimming cost V 2 bases and J 7 bases, with 11 bases left between them. CDR3 nucleotide sequence: TGTGCCAGCAGCTTACCATCGACAGGTGAAGCTTTCTTT. This translates into CASSLPSTGEAFF.

This chain uses TRBV5-5 with TRBJ1-4; D may be TRBD1 (5 bases). Germline V CDR1 and CDR2: SGHKS, YYEKEE (reference sequence). This CDR3 spans 15 amino acids. V lost 0 bases and J lost 4, with 10 bases in between. The CDR3 here is CASSLGQSINEKLFF. The CDR3 nucleotides read TGTGCCAGCAGCTTGGGACAGAGCATTAATGAAAAACTGTTTTTT.

The rearrangement links TRBV7-2 to TRBJ1-1, with a possible D match to TRBD1 (5 bases). From germline, CDR1 is SGHTA and CDR2 FQGNSA. Trimming stripped 3 bases from V and 5 bases from J, with 16 bases between. The CDR3 covers 15 residues. CDR3 loop: CASSLVGGVRTEAFF. The CDR3 nucleotides read TGTGCCAGCAGCTTGGTGGGGGGGGTGAGGACTGAAGCTTTCTTT.